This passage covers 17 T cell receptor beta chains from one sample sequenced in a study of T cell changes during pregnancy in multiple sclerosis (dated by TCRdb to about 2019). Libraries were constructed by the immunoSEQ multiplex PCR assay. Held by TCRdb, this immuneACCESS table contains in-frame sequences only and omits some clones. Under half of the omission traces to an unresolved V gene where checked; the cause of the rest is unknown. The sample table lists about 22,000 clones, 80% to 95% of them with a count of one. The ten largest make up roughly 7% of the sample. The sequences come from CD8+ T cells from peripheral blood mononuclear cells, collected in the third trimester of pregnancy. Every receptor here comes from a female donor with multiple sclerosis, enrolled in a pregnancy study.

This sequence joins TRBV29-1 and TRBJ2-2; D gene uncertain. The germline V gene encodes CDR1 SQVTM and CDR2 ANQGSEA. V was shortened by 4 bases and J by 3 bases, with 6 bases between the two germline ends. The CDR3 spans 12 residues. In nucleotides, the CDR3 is TGCAGCGTTGCCCCAGACACCGGGGAGCTGTTTTTT. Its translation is CSVAPDTGELFF.

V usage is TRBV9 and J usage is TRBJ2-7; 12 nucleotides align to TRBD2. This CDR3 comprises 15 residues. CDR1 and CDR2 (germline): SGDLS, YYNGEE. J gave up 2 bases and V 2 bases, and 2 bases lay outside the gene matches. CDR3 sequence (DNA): TGTGCCAGCAGCGTCGGACTAGCGGGAACCTACGAGCAGTACTTC. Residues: CASSVGLAGTYEQYF.

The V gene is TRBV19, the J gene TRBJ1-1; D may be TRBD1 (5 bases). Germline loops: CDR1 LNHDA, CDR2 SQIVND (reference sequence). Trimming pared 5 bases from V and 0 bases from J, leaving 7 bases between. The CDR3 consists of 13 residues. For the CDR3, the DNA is TGTGCCAGTAGTCCAGGGCTGAACACTGAAGCTTTCTTT. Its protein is CASSPGLNTEAFF.

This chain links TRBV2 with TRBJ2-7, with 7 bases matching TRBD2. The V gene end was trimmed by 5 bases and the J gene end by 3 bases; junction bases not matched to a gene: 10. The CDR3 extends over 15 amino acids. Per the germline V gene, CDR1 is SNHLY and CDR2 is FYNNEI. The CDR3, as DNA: TGTGCCAGCAGTCCCACCGTGACTAGCAACTACGAGCAGTACTTC. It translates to CASSPTVTSNYEQYF. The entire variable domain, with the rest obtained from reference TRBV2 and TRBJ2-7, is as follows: EPEVTQTPSHQVTQMGQEVILRCVPISNHLYFYWYRQILGQKVEFLVSFYNNEISEKSEIFDDQFSVERPDGSNFTLKIRSTKLEDSAMYFCASSPTVTSNYEQYFGPGTRLTVT.

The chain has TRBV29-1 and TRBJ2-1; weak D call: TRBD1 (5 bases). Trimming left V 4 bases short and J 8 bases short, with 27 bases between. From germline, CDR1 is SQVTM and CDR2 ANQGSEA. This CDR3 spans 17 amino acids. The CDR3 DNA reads TGCAGCGTTGTGGGCCTCTTTGAAGGGGCAGGACCCCATGAGCAGTTCTTC. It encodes CSVVGLFEGAGPHEQFF.

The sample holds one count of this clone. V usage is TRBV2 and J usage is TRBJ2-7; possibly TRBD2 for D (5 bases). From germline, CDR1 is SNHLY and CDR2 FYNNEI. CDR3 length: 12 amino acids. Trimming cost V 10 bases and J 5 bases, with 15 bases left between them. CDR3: CATPQMRDEQYF. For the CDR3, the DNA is TGTGCCACCCCACAGATGAGGGACGAGCAGTACTTC.

Here the CDR3 DNA reads TGTGCCAGCAGCGTAGAGGAGGGACCCTACAATGAGCAGTTCTTC. Protein product: CASSVEEGPYNEQFF. This rearrangement joins TRBV9 to TRBJ2-1; TRBD2 might be the D (6 bases). The V end was cut by 0 bases, the J end by 2 bases, with 9 bases between. Germline V gene sequence: CDR1 SGDLS, CDR2 YYNGEE. The CDR3 has 15 residues.

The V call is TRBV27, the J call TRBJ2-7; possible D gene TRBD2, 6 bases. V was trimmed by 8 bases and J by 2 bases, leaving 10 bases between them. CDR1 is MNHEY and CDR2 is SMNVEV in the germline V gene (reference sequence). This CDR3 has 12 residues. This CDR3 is CASRGTPYEQYF. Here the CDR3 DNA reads TGTGCCAGCCGTGGGACTCCCTACGAGCAGTACTTC.

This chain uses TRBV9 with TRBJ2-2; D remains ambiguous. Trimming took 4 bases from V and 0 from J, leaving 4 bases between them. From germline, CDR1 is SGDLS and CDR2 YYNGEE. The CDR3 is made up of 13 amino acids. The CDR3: CASSSTNTGELFF. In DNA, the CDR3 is TGTGCCAGCAGCTCCACGAACACCGGGGAGCTGTTTTTT. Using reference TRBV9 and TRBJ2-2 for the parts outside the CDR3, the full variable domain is DSGVTQTPKHLITATGQRVTLRCSPRSGDLSVYWYQQSLDQGLQFLIQYYNGEERAKGNILERFSAQQFPDLHSELNLSSLELGDSALYFCASSSTNTGELFFGEGSRLTVL.

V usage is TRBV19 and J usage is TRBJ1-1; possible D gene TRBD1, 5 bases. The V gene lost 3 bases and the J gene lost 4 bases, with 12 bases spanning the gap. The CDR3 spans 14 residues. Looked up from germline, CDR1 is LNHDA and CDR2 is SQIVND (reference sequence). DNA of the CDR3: TGTGCCAGTAGTATGACTCCGACAGTCACTGAAGCTTTCTTT. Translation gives CASSMTPTVTEAFF.

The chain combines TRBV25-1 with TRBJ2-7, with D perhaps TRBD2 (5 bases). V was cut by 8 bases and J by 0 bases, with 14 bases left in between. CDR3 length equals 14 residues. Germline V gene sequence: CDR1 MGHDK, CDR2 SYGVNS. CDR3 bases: TGTGCCAGCCCCACGTTGGGGAGCTCCTACGAGCAGTACTTC. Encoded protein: CASPTLGSSYEQYF.

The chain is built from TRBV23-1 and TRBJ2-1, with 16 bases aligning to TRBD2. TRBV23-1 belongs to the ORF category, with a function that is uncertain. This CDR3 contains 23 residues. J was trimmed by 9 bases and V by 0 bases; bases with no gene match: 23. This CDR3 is CASSQSFRRGSGLAGGPRGEQFF. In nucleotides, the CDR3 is TGCGCCAGCAGTCAATCATTTCGGCGGGGGTCGGGACTAGCGGGAGGGCCTAGGGGTGAGCAGTTCTTC.

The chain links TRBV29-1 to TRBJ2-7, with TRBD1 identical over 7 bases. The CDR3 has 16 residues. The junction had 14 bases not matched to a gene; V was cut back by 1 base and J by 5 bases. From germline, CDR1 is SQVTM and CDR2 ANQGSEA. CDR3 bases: TGCAGCGTTGAAGGGGCCAGGGGGATGCTTGGCCACGAGCAGTACTTC. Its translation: CSVEGARGMLGHEQYF.

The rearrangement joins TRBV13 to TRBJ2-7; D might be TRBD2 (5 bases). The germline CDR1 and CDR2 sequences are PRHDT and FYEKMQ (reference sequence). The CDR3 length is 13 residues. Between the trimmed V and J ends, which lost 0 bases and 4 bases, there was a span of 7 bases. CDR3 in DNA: TGTGCCAGCAGCTTAGGCCGAGGGTACGAGCAGTACTTC. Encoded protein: CASSLGRGYEQYF. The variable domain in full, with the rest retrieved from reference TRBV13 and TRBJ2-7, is AAGVIQSPRHLIKEKRETATLKCYPIPRHDTVYWYQQGPGQDPQFLISFYEKMQSDKGSIPDRFSAQQFSDYHSELNMSSLELGDSALYFCASSLGRGYEQYFGPGTRLTVT.

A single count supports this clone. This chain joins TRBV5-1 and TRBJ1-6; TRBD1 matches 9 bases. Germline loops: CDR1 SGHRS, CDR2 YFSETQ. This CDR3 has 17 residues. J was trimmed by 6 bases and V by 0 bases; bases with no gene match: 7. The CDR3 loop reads CASSLAWTGEANSPLHF. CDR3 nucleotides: TGCGCCAGCAGCTTGGCCTGGACAGGGGAGGCTAATTCACCCCTCCACTTT. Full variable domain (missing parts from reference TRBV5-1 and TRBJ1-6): KAGVTQTPRYLIKTRGQQVTLSCSPISGHRSVSWYQQTPGQGLQFLFEYFSETQRNKGNFPGRFSGRQFSNSRSEMNVSTLELGDSALYLCASSLAWTGEANSPLHFGNGTRLTVT.

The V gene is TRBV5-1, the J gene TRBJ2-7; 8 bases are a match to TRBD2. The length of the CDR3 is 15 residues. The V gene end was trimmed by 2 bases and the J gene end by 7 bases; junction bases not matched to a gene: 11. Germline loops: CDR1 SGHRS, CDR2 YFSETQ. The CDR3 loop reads CASSLAPAGAREQYF. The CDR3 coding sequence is TGCGCCAGCAGCTTAGCCCCAGCGGGGGCAAGGGAGCAGTACTTC.

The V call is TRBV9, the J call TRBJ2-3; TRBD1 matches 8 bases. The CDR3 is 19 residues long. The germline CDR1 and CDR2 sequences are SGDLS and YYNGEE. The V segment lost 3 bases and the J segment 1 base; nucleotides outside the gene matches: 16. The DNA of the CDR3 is TGTGCCAGCAGCGAGAAAGGGACAGGTCCATCAACCCGCACAGATACGCAGTATTTT. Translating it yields CASSEKGTGPSTRTDTQYF.